A selection of T cell receptor beta chains follows, all from one sample in a study of blood T cell repertoires in COVID-19. Sequencing was performed with immunoSEQ multiplex PCR; in TCRdb, only in-frame clones are kept and a portion is missing. The sample has roughly 310,000 clones; 88% are singletons. Sequencing input: peripheral blood. These receptor sequences come from a woman between 50 and 59 years old with active or convalescent COVID-19. Each CDR3 is given with its conserved first and last residue. A D gene is named only where the DNA matches it firmly. Rows may omit the clone size; those that give it use once, few, many or a size class.

NA | few | TRBJ2-1 | TRBV7-9 | CASSLGGRNEQFF | TGTGCCAGCAGCTTAGGAGGTCGGAATGAGCAGTTCTTC
TRBD2 | NA | TRBJ2-5 | TRBV20-1 | CSASRASGQETQYF | TGCAGTGCTAGTAGGGCTAGCGGACAAGAGACCCAGTACTTC
NA | once | TRBJ1-5 | TRBV7-9 | CASSLEGGQPQHF | TGTGCCAGCAGCTTAGAGGGAGGCCAGCCCCAGCATTTT
NA | NA | TRBJ2-7 | TRBV7-9 | CASSPRLAASYEQYF | TGTGCCAGCAGCCCCCGTCTAGCCGCGTCCTACGAGCAGTACTTC
TRBD1 | NA | TRBJ1-1 | TRBV7-2 | CASSHYGTEKVTEAFF | TGTGCCAGCAGCCATTATGGGACAGAGAAGGTCACTGAAGCTTTCTTT
NA | NA | TRBJ1-2 | TRBV6-6 | CASSYGPTRAYGYTF | TGTGCCAGCAGTTACGGCCCGACAAGAGCCTATGGCTACACCTTC
TRBD2 | NA | TRBJ2-2 | TRBV19 | CASSPTGLATGELFF | TGTGCCAGTAGCCCAACCGGACTAGCGACCGGGGAGCTGTTTTTT
TRBD2 | once | TRBJ2-1 | TRBV5-1 | CASSSPQTSGDINNEQFF | TGCGCCAGCAGCTCCCCCCAGACTAGCGGGGATATAAACAATGAGCAGTTCTTC
NA | NA | TRBJ2-7 | TRBV2 | CASSGGRGSYEQYF | TGTGCCAGCAGCGGAGGGCGGGGTTCCTACGAGCAGTACTTC
TRBD1 | NA | TRBJ1-5 | TRBV28 | CASSFARDRFIYSNQPQHF | TGTGCCAGCAGTTTTGCCAGGGACAGATTTATTTATAGCAATCAGCCCCAGCATTTT
NA | once | TRBJ1-5 | TRBV19 | CASSIVGGRNQPQHF | TGTGCCAGTAGTATAGTCGGGGGTAGGAATCAGCCCCAGCATTTT
NA | once | TRBJ1-2 | TRBV7-2 | CASSPRPGYTF | TGTGCCAGCAGCCCGCGGCCGGGCTACACCTTC
NA | few | TRBJ2-1 | TRBV4-2 | CASSQAGGEQFF | TGTGCCAGCAGCCAAGCCGGTGGTGAGCAGTTCTTC
TRBD2 | NA | TRBJ2-5 | TRBV7-9 | CASSSWTSGQETQYF | TGTGCCAGCAGCAGTTGGACTAGCGGCCAAGAGACCCAGTACTTC
TRBD2 | NA | TRBJ2-5 | TRBV28 | CASSSRLAGGETQYF | TGTGCCAGCAGTTCCCGACTAGCGGGAGGAGAGACCCAGTACTTC
NA | few | TRBJ1-1 | TRBV29-1 | CSVEDPVFNTEAFF | TGCAGCGTTGAAGATCCGGTTTTTAACACTGAAGCTTTCTTT
TRBD2 | NA | TRBJ2-3 | TRBV27 | CASSPTPREGLITDTQYF | TGTGCCAGCAGTCCTACCCCCCGGGAGGGACTCATCACAGATACGCAGTATTTT
NA | NA | TRBJ1-2 | TRBV4-3 | CASSQAWEGTGYTF | TGCGCCAGCAGCCAAGCTTGGGAGGGAACTGGCTACACCTTC
TRBD1 | NA | TRBJ2-2 | TRBV7-3 | CASSPTGGANTGELFF | TGTGCCAGCAGCCCGACAGGGGGCGCGAACACCGGGGAGCTGTTTTTT
TRBD2 | NA | TRBJ2-5 | TRBV3-1/TRBV3-2 | CASSPQILAAETQYF | TGTGCCAGCAGCCCGCAGATTCTAGCGGCAGAGACCCAGTACTTC
TRBD1 | NA | TRBJ1-5 | TRBV7-2 | CASSSTGDNQPQHF | TGTGCCAGCAGCTCGACAGGGGACAATCAGCCCCAGCATTTT
NA | NA | TRBJ1-5 | TRBV4-3 | CASSQDDGDQPQHF | TGCGCCAGCAGCCAAGATGACGGAGATCAGCCCCAGCATTTT
TRBD2 | NA | TRBJ2-1 | TRBV11-3 | CASSLEPGGWNEQFF | TGTGCCAGCAGCTTAGAACCGGGAGGGTGGAATGAGCAGTTCTTC
TRBD2 | NA | TRBJ2-1 | TRBV10-3 | CAISGTSGGSSYNEQFF | TGTGCCATCAGTGGAACTAGCGGGGGGAGCTCCTACAATGAGCAGTTCTTC
NA | NA | TRBJ2-1 | TRBV11-1 | CASSLDGQPYNEQFF | TGTGCCAGCAGCTTAGACGGACAGCCTTACAATGAGCAGTTCTTC
NA | NA | TRBJ1-3 | TRBV25-1 | CASSEGGAGNTIYF | TGTGCCAGCAGTGAAGGGGGCGCCGGAAACACCATATATTTT
NA | NA | TRBJ2-6 | TRBV28 | CASSLLKGGANVLTF | TGTGCCAGCAGTTTGTTGAAGGGGGGGGCCAACGTCCTGACTTTC
NA | NA | TRBJ2-5 | TRBV5-6 | CASSLMGDGVLETQYF | TGTGCCAGCAGCTTGATGGGTGACGGGGTTCTGGAGACCCAGTACTTC
TRBD2 | NA | TRBJ2-3 | TRBV27 | CASSFSAGGPPDTQYF | TGTGCCAGCAGTTTTTCTGCGGGAGGCCCCCCAGATACGCAGTATTTT
NA | NA | TRBJ2-7 | TRBV11-1 | CASSLDRVAYEQYF | TGTGCCAGCAGCTTAGACAGGGTCGCCTACGAGCAGTACTTC
NA | NA | TRBJ2-1 | TRBV20-1 | CSASGVLSGAEQFF | TGCAGTGCTAGTGGCGTTCTCTCTGGGGCTGAGCAGTTCTTC
NA | NA | TRBJ1-5 | TRBV19 | CASSAEDSDQPQHF | TGTGCCAGTAGTGCAGAGGACAGCGATCAGCCCCAGCATTTT
TRBD1 | NA | TRBJ2-1 | TRBV15 | CATSGPYKDRSDEQFF | TGTGCCACCAGCGGCCCATATAAGGACAGGTCGGATGAGCAGTTCTTC
TRBD1 | NA | TRBJ1-5 | TRBV28 | CASSSYGTGKGQPQHF | TGTGCCAGCAGTTCATACGGGACAGGGAAAGGGCAGCCCCAGCATTTT
NA | NA | TRBJ1-2 | TRBV19 | CASSKQGLNYGYTF | TGTGCCAGTAGTAAACAGGGATTAAACTATGGCTACACCTTC
NA | NA | TRBJ1-1 | TRBV29-1 | CSVSRESEAFF | TGCAGCGTTTCGAGGGAGTCTGAAGCTTTCTTT
TRBD1 | NA | TRBJ2-7 | TRBV5-6 | CASSLGGQPYEQYF | TGTGCCAGCAGCTTGGGGGGACAGCCCTACGAGCAGTACTTC
TRBD2 | NA | TRBJ2-1 | TRBV4-2 | CASSFTPSGQSYNEQFF | TGTGCCAGCAGCTTTACCCCTAGCGGGCAATCCTACAATGAGCAGTTCTTC
TRBD2 | NA | TRBJ2-7 | TRBV4-1 | CASSLGTSGKAHEQYF | TGCGCCAGCAGCCTAGGGACTAGCGGGAAAGCCCACGAGCAGTACTTC
NA | NA | TRBJ1-1 | TRBV27 | CASSLIGMNTEAFF | TGTGCCAGCAGTTTAATCGGGATGAACACTGAAGCTTTCTTT
NA | NA | TRBJ2-1 | TRBV24-1 | CATSGTGPGDWEQFF | TGTGCCACCAGTGGAACGGGTCCCGGGGATTGGGAGCAGTTCTTC
TRBD1 | NA | TRBJ1-1 | TRBV11-2 | CASSPRTGWEAFF | TGTGCCAGCAGCCCACGGACAGGATGGGAAGCTTTCTTT
TRBD1 | NA | TRBJ2-3 | TRBV11-3 | CASSLGDRVTDTQYF | TGTGCCAGCAGCTTAGGGGACAGGGTCACGGATACGCAGTATTTT
NA | NA | TRBJ2-3 | TRBV3-1/TRBV3-2 | CASSHLGTDTQYF | TGTGCCAGCAGCCACTTAGGCACAGATACGCAGTATTTT
TRBD1 | NA | TRBJ1-2 | TRBV5-1 | CASSLVGQKANYGYTF | TGCGCCAGCAGCTTGGTGGGACAGAAAGCTAACTATGGCTACACCTTC
TRBD2 | NA | TRBJ2-3 | TRBV2 | CASFAGGTDTQYF | TGTGCCAGCTTTGCGGGGGGCACAGATACGCAGTATTTT
NA | NA | TRBJ1-3 | TRBV19 | CASRDPDSSGNTIYF | TGTGCCAGTAGGGACCCTGACAGCTCTGGAAACACCATATATTTT
TRBD1 | NA | TRBJ2-2 | TRBV12-5 | CASGKGTGPNTGELFF | TGTGCTAGTGGCAAGGGGACAGGGCCGAACACCGGGGAGCTGTTTTTT
NA | NA | TRBJ1-5 | TRBV7-2 | CASSLVQVNQPQHF | TGTGCCAGCAGCTTAGTCCAGGTGAATCAGCCCCAGCATTTT
NA | NA | TRBJ2-1 | TRBV7-9 | CASSPGVGLYNEQFF | TGTGCCAGCAGCCCTGGAGTCGGCCTTTACAATGAGCAGTTCTTC
NA | NA | TRBJ1-2 | TRBV19 | CASRTPGNYGYTF | TGTGCCAGTAGGACCCCAGGGAACTATGGCTACACCTTC
NA | NA | TRBJ2-3 | TRBV30 | CAWRGAGTDTQYF | TGTGCCTGGAGAGGGGCGGGCACAGATACGCAGTATTTT
TRBD2 | NA | TRBJ2-3 | TRBV7-2 | CASSFLPSGRDTQYF | TGTGCCAGCAGCTTCCTCCCTAGCGGGAGGGATACGCAGTATTTT
TRBD1 | NA | TRBJ1-1 | TRBV6-5 | CASSSDREITEAFF | TGTGCCAGCAGTTCCGACAGGGAGATCACTGAAGCTTTCTTT
NA | few | TRBJ2-3 | TRBV4-3 | CASSPVGSTDTQYF | TGCGCCAGCAGTCCTGTCGGGAGCACAGATACGCAGTATTTT
NA | NA | TRBJ2-5 | TRBV14 | CASSQVFETQYF | TGTGCCAGCAGCCAAGTCTTCGAGACCCAGTACTTC
TRBD1 | few | TRBJ1-5 | TRBV18 | CASSPGVGRGNQPQHF | TGTGCCAGCTCACCGGGGGTCGGCAGGGGGAATCAGCCCCAGCATTTT
TRBD1 | NA | TRBJ2-7 | TRBV27 | CASSPGWTGNEQYF | TGTGCCAGCAGTCCCGGTTGGACAGGAAACGAGCAGTACTTC
TRBD1 | NA | TRBJ2-3 | TRBV2 | CASSPGQRRTDTQYF | TGTGCCAGCAGTCCGGGACAGCGACGCACAGATACGCAGTATTTT